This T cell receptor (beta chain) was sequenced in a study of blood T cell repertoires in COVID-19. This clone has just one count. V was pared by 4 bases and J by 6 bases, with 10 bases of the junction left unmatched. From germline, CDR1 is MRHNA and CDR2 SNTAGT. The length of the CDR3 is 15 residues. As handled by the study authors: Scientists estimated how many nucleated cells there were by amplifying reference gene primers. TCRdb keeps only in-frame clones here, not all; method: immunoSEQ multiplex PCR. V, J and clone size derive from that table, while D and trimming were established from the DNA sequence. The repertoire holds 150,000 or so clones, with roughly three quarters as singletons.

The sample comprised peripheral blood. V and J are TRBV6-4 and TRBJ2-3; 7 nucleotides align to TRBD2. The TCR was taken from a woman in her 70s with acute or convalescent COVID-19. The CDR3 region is CASSASTSEGDTQYF. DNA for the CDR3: TGTGCCAGCAGTGCCTCAACTAGCGAGGGGGATACGCAGTATTTT.